This is a list of T cell receptor beta chains from one sample in a study of identical twins. One entry per CDR3 protein, called by TCRdb with MiXCR from the 5' RACE reads. The sample contains 1.5 million to 2 million distinct CDR3 sequences, about 32% of which appear only once. Sequenced input: cord blood. These receptors were taken from a newborn girl in good health. CDR3s include the opening cysteine and the closing phenylalanine or tryptophan. The order of the fields is D gene, clone size, J gene, V gene, CDR3 length, CDR3 DNA, CDR3 protein. The D gene is left open where the match is weak. For some rows the clone size is stated as once, few or many, or as a class when expanded; others skip it.

TRBD1	NA	TRBJ2-7	TRBV20-1	15	TGCAGTGCTAGAGATTCGGCAGGGGGCGGGAACGAGCAGTACTTC	CSARDSAGGGNEQYF
TRBD1	NA	TRBJ1-5	TRBV15	15	TGTGCCACTAGGGACAGACAGGCTAGCAATCAGCCCCAGCATTTT	CATRDRQASNQPQHF
NA	NA	TRBJ2-7	TRBV3-1	16	TGTGCCAGCAGCCACCTTGGAGCGGGTGGAGGGTACGAGCAGTACTTC	CASSHLGAGGGYEQYF
NA	NA	TRBJ2-7	TRBV25-1	16	TGTGCCAGCAGTGAATTTGGGCAGTCGAACCGCTACGAGCAGTACTTC	CASSEFGQSNRYEQYF
TRBD2	few	TRBJ2-7	TRBV27	15	TGTGCCAGCACCGCAACTAGCGGGCTTTACAATGAGCAGTACTTC	CASTATSGLYNEQYF
TRBD1	NA	TRBJ1-5	TRBV20-1	15	TGCAGTGCTAGAGATGAGACAGGGCCCAATCAGCCCCAGCATTTT	CSARDETGPNQPQHF
TRBD1	NA	TRBJ2-3	TRBV20-1	15	TGCAGTGCTAGTGTGCTGGGGACAGGCACAGATACGCAGTATTTT	CSASVLGTGTDTQYF
TRBD2	NA	TRBJ2-1	TRBV10-3	16	TGTGCCATCAGTGAGTCGGGTAGCGGGAAATACAATGAGCAGTTCTTC	CAISESGSGKYNEQFF
TRBD1	NA	TRBJ2-5	TRBV3-1	14	TGTGCCAGCAGCCATGACAGGGGCTACAATGAGCAGTACTTC	CASSHDRGYNEQYF
NA	NA	TRBJ2-3	TRBV4-1	14	TGCGCCAGCAGCCAAGGGTGGTACACAGATACGCAGTATTTT	CASSQGWYTDTQYF
NA	few	TRBJ2-3	TRBV6-1	14	TGTGCCAGCAGGGTTTTAACTAGCACAGATACGCAGTATTTT	CASRVLTSTDTQYF
TRBD2	NA	TRBJ2-7	TRBV11-2	17	TGTACCAGCAGCTTAGCTTTCTCTAGCGGCCTACCCTACGAGCAGTACTTC	CTSSLAFSSGLPYEQYF
NA	few	TRBJ2-7	TRBV20-1	13	TGCAGTGCTGCAGGGGCTAGATACTACGAGCAGTACTTC	CSAAGARYYEQYF
NA	NA	TRBJ2-1	TRBV5-1	17	TGCGCCAGCAGCTATTACTCCGGGACGGGGTCCTACAATGAGCAGTTCTTC	CASSYYSGTGSYNEQFF
TRBD1	NA	TRBJ2-1	TRBV28	15	TGTGCCAGCAGTATCGGGACAGGGGTCGGGAATGAGCAGTTCTTC	CASSIGTGVGNEQFF
NA	NA	TRBJ1-6	TRBV30	12	TGTGCCTGGAGATGGGTAGGGTCACCCCTCCACTTT	CAWRWVGSPLHF
TRBD2	NA	TRBJ2-3	TRBV6-1	14	TGTGCCAGCACGGGGGGGGTACCCACAGATACGCAGTATTTT	CASTGGVPTDTQYF
NA	few	TRBJ2-7	TRBV4-2	16	TGTGCCAGCAGCCAAGATGGGAGCGGAGTGGCCTACGAGCAGTACTTC	CASSQDGSGVAYEQYF
NA	NA	TRBJ2-6	TRBV3-1	17	TGTGCCAGCAGCCAAGGTTACAGGACCTCTGGGGCCAACGTCCTGACTTTC	CASSQGYRTSGANVLTF
TRBD1	few	TRBJ2-3	TRBV29-1	14	TGCAGCGTCCGGGACAGGGGGACCACAGATACGCAGTATTTT	CSVRDRGTTDTQYF
NA	NA	TRBJ2-7	TRBV7-9	14	TGTGCCAGCAGCTTAGACCCTTTTCCATACGAGCAGTACTTC	CASSLDPFPYEQYF
NA	NA	TRBJ2-7	TRBV25-1	15	TGTGTCAGCAGTGAATGGGACTCAACTTTCTACGAGCAGTACTTC	CVSSEWDSTFYEQYF
TRBD1	few	TRBJ2-7	TRBV27	15	TGTGCCAGCTATGCCGGGACAGGGGGTTCGTACGAGCAGTACTTC	CASYAGTGGSYEQYF
NA	few	TRBJ1-1	TRBV4-2	15	TGTGCCAGCAGCCGGGACATACGGGTGAACACTGAAGCTTTCTTT	CASSRDIRVNTEAFF